The rows below give T cell receptor beta chains drawn from one sample of a study of human T cells and chemical hapten exposure. Each CDR3 protein gets one entry after TCRdb re-called the 5' RACE reads with MiXCR. The sample yields tens of thousands of distinct CDR3 sequences, more than 15% seen once. The source is a female donor in good health. CDR3s include the opening cysteine and the closing phenylalanine or tryptophan. A D gene is named only where the DNA matches it firmly. Size tells how often a clone was seen (once, few, many) or the class of an expanded clone, and some rows leave it out.

CDR3aa	CDR3nt	v_gene	d_gene	j_gene	len	abundance
CSALGGAGEQFF	TGCAGTGCTCTCGGGGGGGCAGGGGAGCAGTTCTTC	TRBV20-1	TRBD2	TRBJ2-1	12	few
CASSGLLAGEGETQYF	TGTGCCAGCAGCGGGTTACTAGCGGGGGAGGGGGAGACCCAGTACTTC	TRBV6-6	TRBD2	TRBJ2-5	16	many
CASSESRNRLQVNQPQHF	TGTGCCAGCAGTGAATCTAGGAATCGACTGCAGGTGAATCAGCCCCAGCATTTT	TRBV25-1	.	TRBJ1-5	18	few
CTSRRLAGVRNNEQFF	TGTACCAGCAGACGACTAGCGGGAGTGAGAAACAATGAGCAGTTCTTC	TRBV2	TRBD2	TRBJ2-1	16	.
CASSEGYSNQPQHF	TGTGCCAGCAGTGAAGGATATAGCAATCAGCCCCAGCATTTT	TRBV25-1	.	TRBJ1-5	14	few
CASSLGNLGSPLHF	TGTGCCAGCAGCTTAGGGAATCTGGGCTCACCCCTCCACTTT	TRBV7-9	.	TRBJ1-6	14	.
CASSPGTAYNEQFF	TGTGCCAGCAGCCCCGGGACAGCGTACAATGAGCAGTTCTTC	TRBV7-2	TRBD1	TRBJ2-1	14	few
CASSVMDTNQPQHF	TGTGCCAGCAGCGTAATGGACACCAATCAGCCCCAGCATTTT	TRBV9	.	TRBJ1-5	14	.
CASESGEAPNEQFF	TGTGCCAGCGAGTCGGGGGAGGCCCCGAATGAGCAGTTCTTC	TRBV6-1	.	TRBJ2-1	14	.
CASSPRDRGLGTEAFF	TGTGCCAGCAGCCCACGGGACAGGGGTCTGGGGACTGAAGCTTTCTTT	TRBV3-1	TRBD1	TRBJ1-1	16	few
CASRSPRQGMRRGYTF	TGTGCCAGCAGATCACCCCGACAGGGTATGAGGAGAGGCTACACCTTC	TRBV11-2	TRBD1	TRBJ1-2	16	.
CASSHQTGGNGYTF	TGTGCCAGCAGCCACCAAACAGGGGGTAATGGCTACACCTTC	TRBV7-2	TRBD1	TRBJ1-2	14	.